This passage covers 21 T cell receptor beta chains from one sample sequenced in a study of T cells in Graves' hyperthyroidism and ophthalmopathy. From RNA transcripts, TCR beta CDR3 regions were amplified. The TCR CDR3 first-round RT-PCR relied on the HTBI primer set. In TCRdb, the multiplex PCR reads were re-called with MiXCR into one record per CDR3 protein. The profile shows some 800,000 distinct CDR3 sequences, over 35% of them singletons. Sequencing was done on a sample of blood. These receptors all stem from a man aged 18 to 30 with Graves' hyperthyroidism.

This clonotype was observed a few times. DNA of the CDR3: TGTGCCAGCAGTCCACAGATCTCTGGGGCCAACGTCCTGACTTTC. This translates into CASSPQISGANVLTF. The V gene is TRBV6-4, the J gene TRBJ2-6; D gene uncertain. The V gene's germline CDR1 is MRHNA and CDR2 SNTAGT. Deletions cut 5 bases from V and 0 bases from J, with 8 bases between. CDR3 length: 15 residues.

The rearrangement uses TRBV2 and TRBJ1-1; tentative D call: TRBD1 (5 bases). Germline CDR1 and CDR2: SNHLY and FYNNEI. This CDR3 has 16 amino acids. V shed 5 bases and J shed 2 bases, with 18 bases lying between them. CDR3 loop: CASSYPTVILNTEAFF. As DNA, the CDR3 is TGTGCCAGCAGTTACCCGACAGTCATCTTAAACACTGAAGCTTTCTTT.

Many counts were recorded for this clonotype. CDR3 coding DNA: TGTGCCAGCAGTGTGAGGGTACTATCGGAGCAGTACTTC. Protein: CASSVRVLSEQYF. The J gene is TRBJ2-7, the V gene TRBV25-1; tentatively, D is TRBD2 (5 bases). Germline loops: CDR1 MGHDK, CDR2 SYGVNS. The CDR3 contains 13 residues. Trimming pared 4 bases from V and 7 bases from J, leaving 14 bases between.

There are a few counts of this clonotype. The chain is built from TRBV7-2 and TRBJ2-2; 12 bases match TRBD2. CDR3 length: 17 residues. Germline CDR1 reads SGHTA; CDR2 reads FQGNSA. Trimming removed 3 bases from V and 8 bases from J; junction bases left unmatched: 10. The CDR3 sequence: CASSLTGTSGPVGELFF. In nucleotides, the CDR3 is TGTGCCAGCAGCTTGACCGGGACTAGCGGGCCAGTAGGGGAGCTGTTTTTT.

The chain links TRBV5-1 to TRBJ2-5, with 10 bases fitting TRBD1. CDR1 is SGHRS and CDR2 is YFSETQ in the germline V gene. The trim removed 4 bases at V and 5 bases at J, leaving 8 bases unmatched. The CDR3 loop spans 15 amino acids. The CDR3 loop is CASSDQTGGWETQYF. The CDR3 region has the DNA TGCGCCAGCAGCGACCAGACAGGGGGCTGGGAGACCCAGTACTTC.

Ten or more counts support this clonotype. The chain has TRBV7-9 and TRBJ2-7; possibly TRBD2 for D (6 bases). Germline lookup yields CDR1 SEHNR and CDR2 FQNEAQ (reference sequence). Between the trimmed V and J ends, which lost 7 bases and 0 bases, there was a span of 16 bases. The CDR3 length is 15 residues. The CDR3, as DNA: TGTGCCAGCACCCAGGGAGGTAGCGGCTCCTACGAGCAGTACTTC. It yields the protein CASTQGGSGSYEQYF.

The chain has TRBV19 and TRBJ1-5; 8 positions match TRBD1. Trimming took 1 base from V and 3 from J; bases not matched to a gene: 2. CDR1 and CDR2 (germline): LNHDA, SQIVND (reference sequence). The CDR3 runs 15 residues. This chain's CDR3 is CASSIGTGHNQPQHF. The CDR3 region has the DNA TGTGCCAGTAGTATAGGGACAGGGCACAATCAGCCCCAGCATTTT.

This clonotype came up a few times. The chain couples TRBV20-1 to TRBJ2-2; D possibly corresponds to TRBD2 (5 bases). Trimming cost V 1 base and J 7 bases, with 16 bases left between them. Germline CDR1 reads DFQATT; CDR2 reads SNEGSKA (reference sequence). This CDR3 is built from 15 residues. The CDR3 region has the DNA TGCAGTGCTAGAGCCTTCGAGGGATCTCACGGGGAGCTGTTTTTT. Its protein is CSARAFEGSHGELFF.

This clonotype was detected ten times or more. The chain employs TRBV5-1 and TRBJ1-5; D gene unclear. V lost 0 bases and J 4 bases, leaving 11 bases between the germline ends. CDR1 and CDR2 from the germline V gene are SGHRS and YFSETQ. CDR3 length: 15 residues. In nucleotides, the CDR3 is TGCGCCAGCAGCTTGGACGGGGTTGGGAATCAGCCCCAGCATTTT. This encodes CASSLDGVGNQPQHF.

The V gene is TRBV19, the J gene TRBJ1-5; D is possibly TRBD1 (6 bases). Germline CDR1 is LNHDA and CDR2 is SQIVND (reference sequence). CDR3 length equals 16 residues. Trimming stripped 1 base from V and 5 bases from J, with 15 bases between. CDR3 DNA: TGTGCCAGTAGTATAGGATGGGCAGGGGCTGATCAGCCCCAGCATTTT. Protein sequence: CASSIGWAGADQPQHF.

The V gene is TRBV7-8, the J gene TRBJ2-7; the D gene is possibly TRBD2 (5 bases). This CDR3 is built from 12 residues. V was pared by 7 bases and J by 7 bases, with 14 bases between. Germline CDR1 is SGHVS and CDR2 is FQNEAQ. The CDR3 region is CASNSGPGEQYF. CDR3 in DNA: TGTGCCAGCAATTCGGGCCCGGGGGAGCAGTACTTC.

This clonotype appeared once. The chain employs TRBV7-9 and TRBJ1-6; TRBD1 agrees at 9 bases. Germline lookup yields CDR1 SEHNR and CDR2 FQNEAQ (reference sequence). V shed 6 bases and J 8 bases; nucleotides not matched to a gene: 8. This CDR3 comprises 15 residues. CDR3 nucleotide sequence: TGTGCCAGCAGGCCGCCGTGGGACAGGGATTCACCCCTCCACTTT. The encoded protein is CASRPPWDRDSPLHF.

On this clonotype: A much larger clone differs from this one at a single base, so this may be a read error. The gene calls are TRBV7-9 and TRBJ2-7, with 7 bases matching TRBD1. Trimming took 5 bases from V and 2 from J; bases not matched to a gene: 6. Germline V gene data show CDR1 as SEHNR and CDR2 as FQNEAQ (reference sequence). CDR3 length: 14 amino acids. In DNA, the CDR3 is TGTGCCAGCAGCACCTGGGACAGACCCTACGAGCAGTACTTC. Protein: CASSTWDRPYEQYF.

This chain connects TRBV29-1 to TRBJ1-1; no clear D gene. From germline, CDR1 is SQVTM and CDR2 ANQGSEA. V was cut by 8 bases and J by 1 base, with 14 bases left in between. The CDR3 runs to 13 residues. CDR3 region: CSLWEGQNTEAFF. CDR3 DNA: TGCAGCTTATGGGAAGGGCAGAACACTGAAGCTTTCTTT.

This chain uses TRBV20-1 with TRBJ2-5; TRBD2 is a possible D gene (6 bases). This CDR3 spans 13 amino acids. Per germline, CDR1 DFQATT and CDR2 SNEGSKA (reference sequence). Trimming left V 5 bases short and J 3 bases short, with 13 bases between. The CDR3 DNA reads as TGCAGTGCTGGCCGGGACTCAAAAGAGACCCAGTACTTC. As protein: CSAGRDSKETQYF.

This chain links TRBV2 with TRBJ2-2, with D tentatively TRBD2 (5 bases). Germline values: CDR1 SNHLY, CDR2 FYNNEI. CDR3 length: 16 amino acids. V lost 7 bases and J lost 1, with 16 bases in between. The CDR3 DNA follows: TGTGCCAGCACTCCCACCGGGGTGCAGAACACCGGGGAGCTGTTTTTT. Protein sequence: CASTPTGVQNTGELFF.

The sample holds a few counts of this clonotype. The J gene is TRBJ1-2, the V gene TRBV12-3 or TRBV12-4; D possibly corresponds to TRBD1 (5 bases). V lost 5 bases and J 3 bases, leaving 16 bases between the germline ends. The CDR3 extends over 15 amino acids. The CDR3 is CASSAPGGGYYGYTF. The DNA of the CDR3 is TGTGCCAGCAGTGCCCCCGGGGGAGGGTACTATGGCTACACCTTC.

Points on this clonotype: At one of its ends the junction is not consistent with the germline gene, which may arise from a read error. This chain connects TRBV24-1 to TRBJ2-7, with a tentative D call TRBD1 (6 bases). In germline, CDR1 is KGHDR, CDR2 SFDVKD. This CDR3 region has 15 residues. The CDR3 region has the DNA TGTGCCAGCAGTTTATCAATGCAGGGGTCGGACGAGCAGTACTTC. Residues: CASSLSMQGSDEQYF.

On this clonotype itself: The junction differs from germline at one of its ends, possibly a read error. The V call is TRBV2, the J call TRBJ2-5; D tentatively reads TRBD1 or TRBD2 (5 bases each). CDR1 is SNHLY and CDR2 is FYNNEI in the germline V gene. The CDR3 has 16 residues. The CDR3: CAGSPLDWGPQETQYF. For the CDR3, the DNA is TGTGCCGGCAGCCCTCTGGATTGGGGACCCCAAGAGACCCAGTACTTC.

This clonotype was seen many times. This chain joins TRBV10-2 and TRBJ2-2, with D possibly TRBD1 on 6 matching bases. Germline CDR1 and CDR2: WSHSY and SAAADI. Trimming took off 6 bases at V and 6 bases at J, with 20 bases between the two ends. This CDR3 has 16 residues. The CDR3 DNA is TGCGCCAGCAGCCTTGGGGTGGGGGCCTTCCCCGGGGAGCTGTTTTTT. Translation: CASSLGVGAFPGELFF.

The chain employs TRBV14 and TRBJ1-5; maybe TRBD1 (6 bases). Germline CDR1 is SGHDN and CDR2 is FVKESK. V lost 6 bases to trimming and J lost 2 bases, with 20 bases between them. The CDR3 is made up of 17 amino acids. This CDR3 reads CASRIAQGQGGNQPQHF. The CDR3 region has the DNA TGTGCCAGCAGAATAGCGCAGGGGCAGGGAGGCAATCAGCCCCAGCATTTT.